Listed here is a single TCR beta chain. Authors' analysis steps: Reference gene primer amplification in the assay estimated nucleated cell counts. Profiling relied on immunoSEQ multiplex PCR, and the TCRdb table lists in-frame clones only, not all of them. V and J calls and clone size come straight from that table; D and trimming were deduced from the DNA. The profile shows roughly 92,000 clones, roughly 91% of them singletons. There are 11 residues in the CDR3. Trimming left V 6 bases short and J 6 bases short, with 9 bases between. Looked up from germline, CDR1 is KGHSH and CDR2 is LQKENI. This specimen comes from a study of blood T cell repertoires in COVID-19. Across the whole study: Sources were T cells, B-cell-depleted T cells, or PBMCs; the material itself was cDNA or gDNA.

The clonotype comes from a woman aged 80 or over with acute or convalescent COVID-19. This chain links TRBV18 with TRBJ2-7, with D tentatively TRBD2 (5 bases). Sequences were obtained from peripheral blood. DNA of the CDR3: TGTGCCAGCTCGCACGGGGTCGAGCAGTACTTC. This codes for CASSHGVEQYF. Full variable domain (rest looked up from reference TRBV18 and TRBJ2-7): NAGVMQNPRHLVRRRGQEARLRCSPMKGHSHVYWYRQLPEEGLKFMVYLQKENIIDESGMPKERFSAEFPKEGPSILRIQQVVRGDSAAYFCASSHGVEQYFGPGTRLTVT.